This TCR beta chain was sequenced during a study of blood T cell repertoires in COVID-19. The CDR3 spans 14 residues. V lost 7 bases and J lost 3; bases outside the gene matches: 2. In germline, CDR1 is KGHDR, CDR2 SFDVKD. Authors' processing steps: Counts of nucleated cells, estimated from reference gene primer amplification, were obtained. TCRdb keeps only in-frame clones here, not all; method: immunoSEQ multiplex PCR. That table furnishes V, J and clone size, whereas the DNA furnished D and trimming. Of about 88,000 clones listed, 88% are singletons. This clonotype originated in a man at least 80 years old with acute or convalescent COVID-19. The chain joins TRBV24-1 to TRBJ2-2; 9 bases line up with TRBD1. Sequencing was carried out using peripheral blood. The CDR3 loop reads CATRGTGYTGELFF. DNA for the CDR3: TGTGCCACCAGGGGGACAGGGTACACCGGGGAGCTGTTTTTT.